The 16 T cell receptor beta chains listed next were all sequenced from one sample in a study of CD8+ T cells in alopecia areata. Sequencing used cDNA as its template, made by extracting RNA and reverse transcribing it. This table comes from immunoSEQ multiplex PCR, and its TCRdb copy is limited to in-frame clones, with some not included. Of 110,000 to 150,000 clones in the sample, 40% to 55% were seen once. The material sequenced was CD4+ T cells sorted from blood, taken at week 0. These TCRs come from a human donor with alopecia areata.

The V gene is TRBV4-1, the J gene TRBJ1-3; no clear D. This CDR3 has 14 residues. CDR1 MGHRA and CDR2 YSYEKL come from the germline V gene. Trimming stripped 4 bases from V and 2 bases from J, with 9 bases between. The CDR3 DNA follows: TGCGCCAGCAGCCGGAGAGAGGCTGGAAACACCATATATTTT. Amino acids: CASSRREAGNTIYF.

This rearrangement joins TRBV28 to TRBJ2-7, with 7 bases matching TRBD1. V was clipped by 5 bases and J by 4 bases; unmatched bases: 11. CDR3 length: 15 residues. Germline-derived CDR1 and CDR2 are MDHEN and SYDVKM. The CDR3 spells CASSTGVGPIYEQYF. CDR3 bases: TGTGCCAGCAGTACAGGGGTCGGCCCCATTTACGAGCAGTACTTC.

The V call is TRBV29-1, the J call TRBJ2-5; TRBD1 agrees at 10 bases. This CDR3 has 11 residues. Germline-derived CDR1 and CDR2 are SQVTM and ANQGSEA. J gave up 5 bases and V 8 bases, and 2 bases lay outside the gene matches. The CDR3 sequence: CSLGQGETQYF. CDR3 in DNA: TGCAGCTTGGGACAGGGGGAGACCCAGTACTTC.

The chain couples TRBV2 to TRBJ2-1; a weak D match, TRBD1 (6 bases). The V gene's germline CDR1 is SNHLY and CDR2 FYNNEI. This CDR3 is 14 amino acids long. V gave up 1 base and J gave up 5 bases, with 9 bases separating them. CDR3 nucleotides: TGTGCCAGCAGTGAAGTCAGGGGACACAATGAGCAGTTCTTC. Translated, it gives CASSEVRGHNEQFF.

Turning to this clone: Other DNA sequences in the sample encode the same CDR3. This sequence joins TRBV18 and TRBJ2-3, with no clear D. This CDR3 is built from 11 residues. Germline-derived CDR1 and CDR2 are KGHSH and LQKENI. V was trimmed by 2 bases and J by 4 bases, leaving 1 base between them. CDR3 nucleotide sequence: TGTGCCAGCTCACCATCAGATACGCAGTATTTT. Its translation: CASSPSDTQYF.

The chain links TRBV9 to TRBJ2-2; 7 bases are shared with TRBD2. Germline CDR1 and CDR2: SGDLS and YYNGEE. The CDR3 is 16 residues long. V lost 3 bases to trimming and J lost 3 bases; unmatched junction nucleotides: 8. The CDR3 nucleotides are TGTGCCAGCAGCGCCCCGACTAGCAGTTACACCGGGGAGCTGTTTTTT. Amino acid sequence: CASSAPTSSYTGELFF.

The rearrangement uses TRBV4-2 and TRBJ1-4; no clear D. V lost 3 bases and J lost 2, with 4 bases in between. The CDR3 covers 13 residues. Germline CDR1 reads LGHNA; CDR2 reads YNFKEQ. CDR3 bases: TGTGCCAGCAGCCACCCCACTAATGAAAAACTGTTTTTT. Protein: CASSHPTNEKLFF.

J is TRBJ2-7 and V is TRBV11-1; 9 bases match TRBD1. The CDR3 is made up of 15 amino acids. V gave up 4 bases and J gave up 7 bases; unmatched junction bases: 11. CDR1 and CDR2 from the germline V gene are SGHAT and FQDESV (reference sequence). The CDR3: CASSSFRQGGDEQYF. CDR3 sequence (DNA): TGTGCCAGCAGCTCATTCAGACAGGGGGGTGATGAGCAGTACTTC. Looking up the rest from reference TRBV11-1 and TRBJ2-7 gives the full variable domain: EAEVAQSPRYKITEKSQAVAFWCDPISGHATLYWYRQILGQGPELLVQFQDESVVDDSQLPKDRFSAERLKGVDSTLKIQPAELGDSAMYLCASSSFRQGGDEQYFGPGTRLTVT.

Note on this clone: Because the CDR3's place on the DNA is in doubt, the DNA is left out and the CDR3 is given as listed by TCRdb. The chain carries TRBV30 and TRBJ2-1; the table names TRBD2, a call not compared with the DNA. The CDR3 is 13 amino acids in total, end residues counted. From germline, CDR1 is GTSNPN and CDR2 SVGIG (reference sequence). The CDR3 spells CAWSLVAGGAWFF.

The chain is built from TRBV4-1 and TRBJ2-3; D is possibly TRBD1 (6 bases). V was pared by 1 base and J by 4 bases, with 12 bases between. Germline lookup yields CDR1 MGHRA and CDR2 YSYEKL. This CDR3 contains 15 residues. The CDR3 spells CASSQGQAGADTQYF. CDR3 nucleotide sequence: TGCGCCAGCAGCCAAGGCCAAGCAGGGGCAGATACGCAGTATTTT.

The chain couples TRBV28 to TRBJ1-2; D is possibly TRBD1 (5 bases). CDR1 MDHEN and CDR2 SYDVKM come from the germline V gene. The CDR3 length is 15 residues. V lost 3 bases to trimming and J lost 8 bases, with 19 bases between them. CDR3 in amino acids: CASSFAAFGAGGYTF. CDR3 bases: TGTGCCAGCAGTTTCGCCGCCTTCGGGGCTGGGGGCTACACCTTC.

This chain joins TRBV4-2 and TRBJ2-4, with 9 nucleotides matching TRBD1. The CDR3 loop spans 15 amino acids. V shed 1 base, J shed 7 bases, and the junction held 5 bases outside the gene matches. Germline V CDR1 and CDR2: LGHNA, YNFKEQ. CDR3 sequence reads: CASSQATGGGNIQYF. CDR3 nucleotides: TGTGCCAGCAGCCAAGCCACAGGGGGCGGGAACATTCAGTACTTC.

This chain uses TRBV15 with TRBJ2-7, with 10 bases identical to TRBD1. The CDR3 spans 17 residues. Trimming at V came to 0 bases and at J to 0 bases, leaving 5 bases not matched to a gene. CDR1 is LNHNV and CDR2 is YYDKDF in the germline V gene (reference sequence). CDR3 region: CATSREGTGAFSYEQYF. The CDR3 DNA is TGTGCCACCAGCAGAGAAGGGACAGGGGCCTTCTCCTACGAGCAGTACTTC.

Only a few counts were recorded for this clone. The chain couples TRBV6-5 to TRBJ2-7, with TRBD1 identical over 8 bases. The CDR3 covers 13 residues. The junction had 9 bases not matched to a gene; V was cut back by 7 bases and J by 7 bases. Germline V gene sequence: CDR1 MNHEY, CDR2 SVGAGI. CDR3 region: CASTQDRVGEQYF. The CDR3 coding sequence is TGTGCCAGCACCCAGGACAGGGTTGGTGAGCAGTACTTC.

Only a few counts were recorded for this clone. The chain has TRBV5-1 and TRBJ2-3, with no clear D. This CDR3 has 12 residues. Trimming shortened V by 1 base and J by 6 bases, and 6 bases separated the two germline ends. Looked up from germline, CDR1 is SGHRS and CDR2 is YFSETQ. CDR3 protein: CASSLRADTQYF. CDR3 bases: TGCGCCAGCAGCTTGAGGGCGGATACGCAGTATTTT.

This sequence joins TRBV27 and TRBJ2-7, with 10 bases identical to TRBD2. The CDR3 runs to 14 residues. With V trimmed by 6 bases and J by 0 bases, 2 bases remained unmatched. Germline V gene data show CDR1 as MNHEY and CDR2 as SMNVEV (reference sequence). The CDR3 spells CASRSSGSSYEQYF. The CDR3 nucleotides are TGTGCCAGCAGATCTAGCGGGAGCTCCTACGAGCAGTACTTC.